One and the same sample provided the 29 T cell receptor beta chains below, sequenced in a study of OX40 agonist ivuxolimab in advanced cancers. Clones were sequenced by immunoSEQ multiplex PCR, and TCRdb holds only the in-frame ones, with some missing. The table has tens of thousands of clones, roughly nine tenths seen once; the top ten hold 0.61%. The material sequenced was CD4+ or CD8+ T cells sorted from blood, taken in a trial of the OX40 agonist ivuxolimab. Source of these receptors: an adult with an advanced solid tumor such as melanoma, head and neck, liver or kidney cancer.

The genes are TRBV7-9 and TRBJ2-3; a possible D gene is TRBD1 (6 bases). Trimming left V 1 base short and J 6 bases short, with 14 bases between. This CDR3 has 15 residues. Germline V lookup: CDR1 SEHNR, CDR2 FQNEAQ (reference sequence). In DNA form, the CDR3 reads TGTGCCAGCAGCTTAGTTCAGGGGAGTGGGGATACGCAGTATTTT. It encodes CASSLVQGSGDTQYF. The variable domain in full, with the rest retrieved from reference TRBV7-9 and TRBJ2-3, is DTGVSQNPRHKITKRGQNVTFRCDPISEHNRLYWYRQTLGQGPEFLTYFQNEAQLEKSRLLSDRFSAERPKGSFSTLEIQRTEQGDSAMYLCASSLVQGSGDTQYFGPGTRLTVL.

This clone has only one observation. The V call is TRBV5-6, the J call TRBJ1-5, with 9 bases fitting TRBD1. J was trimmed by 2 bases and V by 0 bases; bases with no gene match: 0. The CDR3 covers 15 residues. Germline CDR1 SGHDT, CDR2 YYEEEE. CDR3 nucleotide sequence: TGTGCCAGCAGCTTGGGACAGGGGGGCAATCAGCCCCAGCATTTT. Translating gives CASSLGQGGNQPQHF. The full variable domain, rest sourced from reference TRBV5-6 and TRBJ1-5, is DAGVTQSPTHLIKTRGQQVTLRCSPKSGHDTVSWYQQALGQGPQFIFQYYEEEERQRGNFPDRFSGHQFPNYSSELNVNALLLGDSALYLCASSLGQGGNQPQHFGDGTRLSIL.

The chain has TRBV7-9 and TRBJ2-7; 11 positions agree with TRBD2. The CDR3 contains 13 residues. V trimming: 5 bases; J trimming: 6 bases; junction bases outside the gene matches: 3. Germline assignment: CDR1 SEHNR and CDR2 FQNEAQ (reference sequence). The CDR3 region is CASSQTSGSEQYF. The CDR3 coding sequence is TGTGCCAGCAGCCAAACTAGCGGGAGCGAGCAGTACTTC.

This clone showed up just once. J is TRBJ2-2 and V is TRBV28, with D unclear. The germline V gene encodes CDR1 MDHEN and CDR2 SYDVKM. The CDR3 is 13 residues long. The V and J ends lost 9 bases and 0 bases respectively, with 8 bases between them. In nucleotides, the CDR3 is TGTGCCAGTACAGCCTCGAACACCGGGGAGCTGTTTTTT. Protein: CASTASNTGELFF.

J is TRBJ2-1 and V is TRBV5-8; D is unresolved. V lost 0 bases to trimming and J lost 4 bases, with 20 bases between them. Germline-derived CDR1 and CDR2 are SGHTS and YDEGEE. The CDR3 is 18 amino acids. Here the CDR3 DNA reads TGTGCCAGCAGCTTGGGGTCTCGACACCTAGGTACATACAATGAGCAGTTCTTC. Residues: CASSLGSRHLGTYNEQFF.

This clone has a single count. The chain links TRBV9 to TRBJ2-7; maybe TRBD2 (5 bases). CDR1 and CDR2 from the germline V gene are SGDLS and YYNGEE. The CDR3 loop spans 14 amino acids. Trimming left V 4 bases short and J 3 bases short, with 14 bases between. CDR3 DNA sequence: TGTGCCAGCAGCCCAGCCGGGGTAAACTACGAGCAGTACTTC. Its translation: CASSPAGVNYEQYF.

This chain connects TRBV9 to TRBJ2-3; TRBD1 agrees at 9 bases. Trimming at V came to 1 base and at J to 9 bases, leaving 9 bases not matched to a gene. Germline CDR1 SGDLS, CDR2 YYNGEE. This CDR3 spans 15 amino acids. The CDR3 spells CASSVNGQGPGTQYF. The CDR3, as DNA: TGTGCCAGCAGCGTAAATGGACAGGGGCCGGGGACGCAGTATTTT.

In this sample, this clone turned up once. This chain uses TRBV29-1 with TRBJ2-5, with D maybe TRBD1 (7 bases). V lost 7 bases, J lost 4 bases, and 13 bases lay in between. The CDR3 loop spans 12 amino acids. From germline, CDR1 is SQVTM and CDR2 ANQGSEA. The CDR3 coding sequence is TGCAGCGGGGGGGACAGCACAGAGACCCAGTACTTC. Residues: CSGGDSTETQYF.

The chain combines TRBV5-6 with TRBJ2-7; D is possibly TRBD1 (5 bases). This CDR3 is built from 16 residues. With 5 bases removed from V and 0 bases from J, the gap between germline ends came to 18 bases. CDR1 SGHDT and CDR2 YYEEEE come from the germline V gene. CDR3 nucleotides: TGTGCCAGCAGTAGCCGGACGCGGACATTCTCCTACGAGCAGTACTTC. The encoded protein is CASSSRTRTFSYEQYF.

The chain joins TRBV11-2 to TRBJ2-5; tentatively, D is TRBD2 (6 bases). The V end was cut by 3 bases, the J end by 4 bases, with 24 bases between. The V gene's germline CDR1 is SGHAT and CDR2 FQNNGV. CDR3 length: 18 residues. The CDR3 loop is CASSFVGTFYRSGETQYF. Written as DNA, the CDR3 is TGTGCCAGCAGCTTTGTTGGGACTTTTTACAGATCGGGAGAGACCCAGTACTTC.

The CDR3 region is CASSQDLGAGGSGELFF. The CDR3 nucleotides read TGCGCCAGCAGCCAAGACCTCGGAGCGGGAGGATCCGGGGAGCTGTTTTTT. J is TRBJ2-2 and V is TRBV4-1, with 9 bases that match TRBD2. Trimming cost V 0 bases and J 6 bases; bases outside gene matches: 8. Germline V gene data show CDR1 as MGHRA and CDR2 as YSYEKL. CDR3 size: 17 residues.

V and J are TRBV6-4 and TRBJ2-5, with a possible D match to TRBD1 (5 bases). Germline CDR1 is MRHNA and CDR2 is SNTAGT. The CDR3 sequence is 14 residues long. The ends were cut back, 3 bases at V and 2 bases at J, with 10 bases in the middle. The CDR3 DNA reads TGTGCCAGCAGTGATAGCAGGGTTCAAGAGACCCAGTACTTC. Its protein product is CASSDSRVQETQYF.

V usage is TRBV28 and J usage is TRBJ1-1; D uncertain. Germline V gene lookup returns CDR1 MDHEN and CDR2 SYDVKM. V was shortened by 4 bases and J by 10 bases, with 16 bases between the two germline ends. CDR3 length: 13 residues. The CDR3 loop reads CASSSQLPPGAFF. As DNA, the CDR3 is TGTGCCAGCAGTTCACAGCTCCCACCCGGAGCTTTCTTT.

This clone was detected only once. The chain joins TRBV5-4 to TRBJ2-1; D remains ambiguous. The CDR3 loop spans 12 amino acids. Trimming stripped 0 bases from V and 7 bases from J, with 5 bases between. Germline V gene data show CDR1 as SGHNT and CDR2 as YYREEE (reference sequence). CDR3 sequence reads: CASSLDSNEQFF. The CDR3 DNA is TGTGCCAGCAGCTTGGACTCGAATGAGCAGTTCTTC. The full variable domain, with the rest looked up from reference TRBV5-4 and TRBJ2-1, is ETGVTQSPTHLIKTRGQQVTLRCSSQSGHNTVSWYQQALGQGPQFIFQYYREEENGRGNFPPRFSGLQFPNYSSELNVNALELDDSALYLCASSLDSNEQFFGPGTRLTVL.

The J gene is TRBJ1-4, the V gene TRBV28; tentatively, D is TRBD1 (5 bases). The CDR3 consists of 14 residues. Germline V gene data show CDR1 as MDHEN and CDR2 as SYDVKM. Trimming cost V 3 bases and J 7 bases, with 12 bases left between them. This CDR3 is CASSFGGGVEKLFF. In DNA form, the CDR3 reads TGTGCCAGCAGTTTTGGGGGAGGGGTTGAAAAACTGTTTTTT. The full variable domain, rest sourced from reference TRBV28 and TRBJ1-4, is DVKVTQSSRYLVKRTGEKVFLECVQDMDHENMFWYRQDPGLGLRLIYFSYDVKMKEKGDIPEGYSVSREKKERFSLILESASTNQTSMYLCASSFGGGVEKLFFGSGTQLSVL.

CDR3 nucleotide sequence: TGCGCCAGCAGTACACCTTACGGTGGCACTGAAGCTTTCTTT. It translates to CASSTPYGGTEAFF. The chain carries TRBV23-1 and TRBJ1-1; no clear D gene. TRBV23-1 is sorted into the ORF group, with uncertain function. V lost 5 bases and J lost 4, with 14 bases in between. The CDR3 totals 14 residues.

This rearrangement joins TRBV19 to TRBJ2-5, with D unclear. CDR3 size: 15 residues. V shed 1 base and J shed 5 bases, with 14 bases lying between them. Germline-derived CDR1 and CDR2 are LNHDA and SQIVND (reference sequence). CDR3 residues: CASSIGSRSGETQYF. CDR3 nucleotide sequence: TGTGCCAGTAGTATAGGTAGCAGGTCAGGCGAGACCCAGTACTTC.

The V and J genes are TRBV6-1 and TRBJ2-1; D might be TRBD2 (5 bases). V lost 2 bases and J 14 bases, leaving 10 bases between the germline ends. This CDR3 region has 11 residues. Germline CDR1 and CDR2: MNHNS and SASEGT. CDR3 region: CASSEWRVEFF. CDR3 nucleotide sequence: TGTGCCAGCAGTGAATGGCGGGTGGAGTTCTTC.

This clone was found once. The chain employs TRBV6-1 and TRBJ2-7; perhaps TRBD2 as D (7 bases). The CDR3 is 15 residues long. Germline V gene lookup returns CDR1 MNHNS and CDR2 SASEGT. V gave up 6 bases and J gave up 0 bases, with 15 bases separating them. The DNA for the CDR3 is TGTGCCAGCAGGGGGGGGCAGGGATCCTCCTACGAGCAGTACTTC. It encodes CASRGGQGSSYEQYF.

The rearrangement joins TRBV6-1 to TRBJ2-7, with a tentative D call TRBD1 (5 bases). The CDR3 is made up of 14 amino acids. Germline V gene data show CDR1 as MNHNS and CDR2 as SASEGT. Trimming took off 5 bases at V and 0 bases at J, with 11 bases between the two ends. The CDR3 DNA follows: TGTGCCAGCAGTACAGGACAAAGCTCCTACGAGCAGTACTTC. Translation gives CASSTGQSSYEQYF.

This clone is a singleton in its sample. The CDR3 region is CASSAVGGEETQYF. CDR3 DNA sequence: TGTGCCAGCAGCGCCGTCGGGGGAGAAGAGACCCAGTACTTC. The chain links TRBV9 to TRBJ2-5; possibly TRBD2 for D (6 bases). Germline assignment: CDR1 SGDLS and CDR2 YYNGEE. There are 14 residues in the CDR3. V was cut by 3 bases and J by 3 bases, with 12 bases left in between.

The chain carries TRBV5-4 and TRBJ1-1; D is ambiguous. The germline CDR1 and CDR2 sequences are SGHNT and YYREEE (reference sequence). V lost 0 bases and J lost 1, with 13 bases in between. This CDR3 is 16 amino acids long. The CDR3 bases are TGTGCCAGCAGCTTGGGTAGCGGAACACGGAACACTGAAGCTTTCTTT. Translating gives CASSLGSGTRNTEAFF.

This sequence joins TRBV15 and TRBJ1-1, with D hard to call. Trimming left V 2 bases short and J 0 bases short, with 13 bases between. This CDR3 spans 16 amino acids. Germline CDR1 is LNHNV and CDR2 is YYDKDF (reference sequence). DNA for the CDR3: TGTGCCACCAGCAGATTCCTGGGCAGTATGAACACTGAAGCTTTCTTT. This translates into CATSRFLGSMNTEAFF. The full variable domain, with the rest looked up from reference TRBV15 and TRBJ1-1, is DAMVIQNPRYQVTQFGKPVTLSCSQTLNHNVMYWYQQKSSQAPKLLFHYYDKDFNNEADTPDNFQSRRPNTSFCFLDIRSPGLGDTAMYLCATSRFLGSMNTEAFFGQGTRLTVV.

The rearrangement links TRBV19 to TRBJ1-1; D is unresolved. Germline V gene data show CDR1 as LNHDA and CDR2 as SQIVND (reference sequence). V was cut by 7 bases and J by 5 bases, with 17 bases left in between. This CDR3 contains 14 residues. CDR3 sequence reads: CASTPGSTWTEAFF. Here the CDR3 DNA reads TGTGCCAGTACCCCGGGATCGACTTGGACTGAAGCTTTCTTT.

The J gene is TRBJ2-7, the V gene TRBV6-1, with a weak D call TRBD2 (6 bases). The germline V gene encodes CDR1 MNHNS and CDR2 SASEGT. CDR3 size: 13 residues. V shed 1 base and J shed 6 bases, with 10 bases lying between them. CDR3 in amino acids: CASSEGRRGEQYF. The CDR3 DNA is TGTGCCAGCAGTGAAGGGAGGAGGGGCGAGCAGTACTTC.

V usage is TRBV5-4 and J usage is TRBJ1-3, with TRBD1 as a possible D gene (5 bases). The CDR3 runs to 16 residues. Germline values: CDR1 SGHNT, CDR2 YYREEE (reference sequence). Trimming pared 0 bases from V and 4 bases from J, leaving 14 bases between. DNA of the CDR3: TGTGCCAGCAGCTTGGACAGGCGGTGGGACGGAAACACCATATATTTT. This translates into CASSLDRRWDGNTIYF.

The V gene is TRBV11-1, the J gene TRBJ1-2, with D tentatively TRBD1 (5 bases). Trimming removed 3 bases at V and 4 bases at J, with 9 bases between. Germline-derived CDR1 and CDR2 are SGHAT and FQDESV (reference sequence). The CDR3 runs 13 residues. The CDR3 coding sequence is TGTGCCAGCAGCTTTGGGGCTAGCTATGGCTACACCTTC. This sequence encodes CASSFGASYGYTF.

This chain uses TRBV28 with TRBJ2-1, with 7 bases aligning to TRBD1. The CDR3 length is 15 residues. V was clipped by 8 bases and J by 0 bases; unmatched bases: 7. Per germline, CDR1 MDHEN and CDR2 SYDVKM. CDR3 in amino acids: CASHSAGGSYNEQFF. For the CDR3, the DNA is TGTGCCAGCCACTCGGCAGGGGGCTCCTACAATGAGCAGTTCTTC.

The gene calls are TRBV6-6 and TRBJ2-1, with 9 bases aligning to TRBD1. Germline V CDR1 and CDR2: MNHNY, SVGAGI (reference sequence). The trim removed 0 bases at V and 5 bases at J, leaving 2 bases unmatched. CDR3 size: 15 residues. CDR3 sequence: CASSYSGQGNNEQFF. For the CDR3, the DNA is TGTGCCAGCAGTTACTCTGGACAGGGGAACAATGAGCAGTTCTTC.